The sequence of this TCR beta chain was determined in a study of T-cell memory formation after mild COVID-19. This clonotype was detected a few times. The J segment lost 4 bases and the V segment lost 2 bases, leaving 11 bases of the junction unmatched. Germline V CDR1 and CDR2: MNHGY, SAAAGT. The CDR3 sequence is 16 residues long. TCRdb independently ran MiXCR on the 5' RACE reads; one entry per CDR3 protein. The sample has some 320,000 distinct CDR3 sequences, about 16% seen once. Sequencing input: PBMCs or a T cell subset sorted from them (not recorded which). This TCR derives from a young man who had mild COVID-19 (a few samples of this study predate the infection). Cell type and time point are not known. The genes are TRBV6-8 and TRBJ2-7; 7 bases map to TRBD2. The CDR3 loop reads CASSYPEGRGGYEQYV. The CDR3 region has the DNA TGTGCCAGCAGTTACCCGGAGGGGAGGGGCGGATACGAGCAGTACGTC.